This T cell receptor beta chain emerged from a study of blood T cell repertoires in COVID-19. Whole-study context: T cells, B-cell-depleted T cells, or PBMCs supplied cDNA or gDNA.

Clones were sequenced by immunoSEQ multiplex PCR, and TCRdb holds only the in-frame ones, with some missing. This sample has fewer than 450,000 clones, with about 90% found just once. The CDR3 length is 16 residues. Between the trimmed V and J ends, which lost 1 base and 7 bases, there was a span of 14 bases. Germline values: CDR1 SEHNR, CDR2 FQNEAQ (reference sequence). Sequences were obtained from PBMCs or T cells enriched from blood (not recorded which). The sequence derives from a man younger than 35 who had recovered from COVID-19. V and J are TRBV7-9 and TRBJ1-6; no definite D call. The CDR3 protein is CASSLGWQVGNSPLHF. Written as DNA, the CDR3 is TGTGCCAGCAGCTTAGGGTGGCAGGTCGGAAATTCACCCCTCCACTTT.